This TCR beta chain was sequenced during a study of T-cell memory formation after mild COVID-19 (dated by TCRdb to about 2021). Describing the broader study: TCR sequence clusters from the two donors were found to be largely donor specific. In a couple of donors, T-cell clones that expanded and contracted after mild COVID-19 were followed by sequencing TCRalpha and TCRbeta repertoires longitudinally. The cohort comprised two young, previously healthy adult volunteers, one female and one male. Overall study results and their limits: Whether the second-wave clones peaking on day 37 were SARS-CoV-2 specific was not confirmed. Clones contracting from day 15 to 85 had balanced CD4/CD8 phenotypes, while a second wave expanding from day 15 to 37 was biased towards CD4+. The detection of some responding clones in pre-infection memory suggests that pre-existing cross-reactive memory T cells joined the SARS-CoV-2 response. The study included only a couple of mild cases, and larger cohorts that include severe cases with pre-infection samples were judged to be necessary. Contracting CD4+ clones were found mainly in CM and EM memory subsets, while CD8+ clones were enriched in EMRA.

The sample holds a few counts of this clonotype. The specificity of this receptor is unknown. Base qualities were left out, and no much larger clone turns up one base away. V drops 6 bases and J drops 8 bases, leaving 14 bases in between. The CDR3 runs 13 amino acids, cysteine and phenylalanine included. The CDR3 DNA has 39 bases and is translated from base 1. CDR1 is given as MNHEY and CDR2 as SVGAGI, both from the germline V gene. Ficoll-Paque density gradient centrifugation was the method used to isolate PBMCs. TCRdb names Illumina NovaSeq 6000 as the instrument used. TCRalpha and TCRbeta cDNA libraries were built by 5'RACE with constant-segment primers, adding sample barcodes and unique molecular identifiers. RNA was extracted from every sample with Trizol reagent. The libraries were amplified in two PCR steps, and the second step added a second sample barcode and Illumina TruSeq adapters. Libraries were sequenced on an Illumina NovaSeq with 2 x 150 bp paired-end reads. The authors processed their data as follows. With migec v1.2.7, reads were demultiplexed and then collapsed into UMI-guided consensus sequences. Using mixcr v2.1.11, UMI consensuses were aligned to TRA and TRB V and J templates and then assembled into clonotypes. A clonotype was counted as expanded or contracted only when both edgeR and NoisET called the clonotype significant, with the noise models trained on biological replicates. For edgeR calls, the cutoffs were a false discovery rate-adjusted p below 0.01 and a log2 fold-change threshold of 1. As an exploratory analysis of dynamics, max-normalized trajectories of the 1000 most abundant clonotypes were examined with PCA combined with hierarchical clustering. The CD4 or CD8 phenotype of responding clones was assigned using the separately sequenced CD4+ and CD8+ repertoires. TCRdb redid the processing of the public reads, applying fastp at Q25 and MiXCR, and retained in-frame beta chains. Rows are combined by CDR3 protein, so each entry shows the most common genes and DNA. TCRdb assigned the V and J calls; the authors' analysis was not used. For this sample the table gives about 270,000 distinct CDR3 sequences, of which roughly 17% were detected only once. Roughly 24% of the sample is in the top ten clones.

Sequenced sample: PBMCs or a T cell subset sorted from them (not recorded which). This chain is built from TRBV6-5 and TRBJ2-1; no D gene call is confident. This TCR came from a man between 18 and 35 years old who had mild COVID-19 (a few samples of this study predate the infection). The sample titles of this study are shuffled in the database, so cell type and time point are left out; the donor was told from shared clones. The DNA is TGTGCCAGCAGACGCCCATCTGCCCATGAGCAGTTCTTC. It codes for CASRRPSAHEQFF.